Below, 14 T cell receptor beta chains from the same sample are listed, as sequenced in a study of T cells after yellow fever vaccination. Each CDR3 protein gets one entry after TCRdb re-called the 5' RACE reads with MiXCR. The sample lists about 14,000 distinct CDR3 sequences, 7.3% occurring once. This specimen consisted of PBMCs, either bulk or a sorted T-cell subset (CD4+, CD8+, memory, or dextramer-sorted; not recorded which), obtained on the day of the yellow fever booster vaccination. The receptor set was obtained from a man aged 18 to 29 who received the YFV17D yellow fever vaccine.

This clonotype was counted at least ten times. The gene calls are TRBV15 and TRBJ1-3; D unclear. Trimming took 0 bases from V and 0 from J, leaving 12 bases between them. This CDR3 contains 17 residues. Germline CDR1 is LNHNV and CDR2 is YYDKDF (reference sequence). This CDR3 reads CATSREMVSNSGNTIYF. The CDR3, as DNA: TGTGCCACCAGCAGAGAAATGGTATCTAACTCTGGAAACACCATATATTTT.

Ten or more counts support this clonotype. The chain joins TRBV11-2 to TRBJ1-6, with D uncertain. This CDR3 is built from 12 residues. The ends were cut back, 1 base at V and 6 bases at J, with 1 base in the middle. Germline assignment: CDR1 SGHAT and CDR2 FQNNGV. The CDR3: CASSLVNSPLHF. The CDR3 region has the DNA TGTGCCAGCAGCTTAGTTAATTCACCCCTCCACTTT.

This clonotype was observed at least ten times. The genes are TRBV5-4 and TRBJ2-1; 10 nucleotides align to TRBD2. The germline V gene has CDR1 SGHNT and CDR2 YYREEE (reference sequence). V dropped 4 bases and J dropped 4; count of bases not matched to a gene: 8. This CDR3 has 16 amino acids. The chain's CDR3 is CASSPLAGGAYNEQFF. For the CDR3, the DNA is TGTGCCAGCAGCCCTTTAGCGGGGGGCGCGTACAATGAGCAGTTCTTC.

V and J are TRBV20-1 and TRBJ1-1; 10 positions agree with TRBD1. This CDR3 is 14 amino acids long. Germline V gene data show CDR1 as DFQATT and CDR2 as SNEGSKA (reference sequence). V trimming: 3 bases; J trimming: 4 bases; junction bases outside the gene matches: 5. CDR3 bases: TGCAGTGCTAGCCACGGACAGGGGGGCACTGAAGCTTTCTTT. This translates into CSASHGQGGTEAFF.

This clonotype was recorded at least ten times. V is TRBV28 and J is TRBJ1-1, with a weak D call TRBD1 (5 bases). The germline V and J ends were trimmed by 3 bases and 11 bases, with 16 bases remaining between them. Germline assignment: CDR1 MDHEN and CDR2 SYDVKM. CDR3 size: 13 residues. CDR3 nucleotide sequence: TGTGCCAGCAGTTTCTCAGATGTCCGGGGGGCTTTCTTT. It specifies CASSFSDVRGAFF.

This clonotype was seen ten or more times. The chain carries TRBV20-1 and TRBJ1-5, with D perhaps TRBD1 (6 bases). Trimming left V 3 bases short and J 5 bases short, with 17 bases between. Germline loops: CDR1 DFQATT, CDR2 SNEGSKA (reference sequence). The CDR3 length is 15 residues. CDR3 loop: CSASRYRVRDQPQHF. The CDR3 DNA is TGCAGTGCTAGTCGGTACAGGGTTCGAGATCAGCCCCAGCATTTT.

This clonotype occurred many times. The DNA of the CDR3 is TGCAGTGCTAGAGGCGGCGGCTCTGGAAACACCATATATTTT. Its protein is CSARGGGSGNTIYF. The rearrangement uses TRBV20-1 and TRBJ1-3; D not certain. The length of the CDR3 is 14 residues. V was trimmed by 1 base and J by 0 bases, leaving 7 bases between them. CDR1 DFQATT and CDR2 SNEGSKA come from the germline V gene (reference sequence).

By sample share, this clonotype is medium-sized. The rearrangement uses TRBV2 and TRBJ2-7; maybe TRBD1 (7 bases). Trimming left V 7 bases short and J 4 bases short, with 17 bases between. The CDR3 runs 14 residues. Germline CDR1 SNHLY, CDR2 FYNNEI. The CDR3, as DNA: TGTGCCAGCACTCAGGGGGGACACCTATACGAGCAGTACTTC. Translating gives CASTQGGHLYEQYF. The variable domain in full, with the rest retrieved from reference TRBV2 and TRBJ2-7, is EPEVTQTPSHQVTQMGQEVILRCVPISNHLYFYWYRQILGQKVEFLVSFYNNEISEKSEIFDDQFSVERPDGSNFTLKIRSTKLEDSAMYFCASTQGGHLYEQYFGPGTRLTVT.

By sample share, this clonotype is medium-sized. The gene calls are TRBV20-1 and TRBJ2-1; 9 nucleotides align to TRBD2. Germline trimming cut 6 bases from V and 4 bases from J; bases unmatched to any gene: 7. Germline CDR1 and CDR2: DFQATT and SNEGSKA (reference sequence). This CDR3 comprises 14 residues. CDR3 nucleotide sequence: TGCAGTGCGGAGCCTAGCGGGGCGTACAATGAGCAGTTCTTC. Protein: CSAEPSGAYNEQFF.

The sample holds many counts of this clonotype. V is TRBV29-1 and J is TRBJ1-2, with D perhaps matching TRBD1 (5 bases). The germline gives CDR1 SQVTM, CDR2 ANQGSEA. The CDR3 covers 14 residues. Between the trimmed V and J ends, which lost 3 bases and 2 bases, there was a span of 13 bases. The CDR3 coding sequence is TGCAGCGTTGAGTGGATTGGGGGAAACTATGGCTACACCTTC. Protein: CSVEWIGGNYGYTF. The entire variable domain, with the rest obtained from reference TRBV29-1 and TRBJ1-2, is as follows: SAVISQKPSRDICQRGTSLTIQCQVDSQVTMMFWYRQQPGQSLTLIATANQGSEATYESGFVIDKFPISRPNLTFSTLTVSNMSPEDSSIYLCSVEWIGGNYGYTFGSGTRLTVV.

This clonotype appeared many times. The gene calls are TRBV5-1 and TRBJ2-1; 13 bases are a match to TRBD2. Trimming took 4 bases from V and 9 from J; bases not matched to a gene: 10. Per germline, CDR1 SGHRS and CDR2 YFSETQ. The CDR3 loop spans 16 amino acids. CDR3 nucleotide sequence: TGCGCCAGCAGCCGGATTACTAGCGGGGGGGCTGGTGAGCAGTTCTTC. Translation gives CASSRITSGGAGEQFF.

This clonotype is medium-sized by share. The rearrangement joins TRBV4-1 to TRBJ1-6; D possibly corresponds to TRBD1 (5 bases). The germline V gene has CDR1 MGHRA and CDR2 YSYEKL. The CDR3 extends over 14 amino acids. V dropped 1 base and J dropped 7 bases, with 8 bases sitting between them. The CDR3 DNA is TGCGCCAGCAGCCAAGGACGGACAAATTCACCCCTCCACTTT. Its protein product is CASSQGRTNSPLHF.

The rearrangement links TRBV4-2 to TRBJ2-1; possible D gene TRBD2, 7 bases. CDR3 size: 15 residues. Germline CDR1 reads LGHNA; CDR2 reads YNFKEQ. V was trimmed by 8 bases and J by 0 bases, leaving 14 bases between them. The CDR3 sequence: CASADRGGSYNEQFF. The CDR3 bases are TGTGCCAGCGCCGATAGGGGGGGCTCCTACAATGAGCAGTTCTTC.

This clonotype was counted many times. The chain carries TRBV20-1 and TRBJ1-3; no definite D call. CDR1 and CDR2 from the germline V gene are DFQATT and SNEGSKA (reference sequence). Deletions cut 4 bases from V and 0 bases from J, with 10 bases between. The CDR3 is 14 residues long. The CDR3 sequence is CSATNKGSGNTIYF. CDR3 coding DNA: TGCAGTGCTACCAACAAGGGCTCTGGAAACACCATATATTTT.